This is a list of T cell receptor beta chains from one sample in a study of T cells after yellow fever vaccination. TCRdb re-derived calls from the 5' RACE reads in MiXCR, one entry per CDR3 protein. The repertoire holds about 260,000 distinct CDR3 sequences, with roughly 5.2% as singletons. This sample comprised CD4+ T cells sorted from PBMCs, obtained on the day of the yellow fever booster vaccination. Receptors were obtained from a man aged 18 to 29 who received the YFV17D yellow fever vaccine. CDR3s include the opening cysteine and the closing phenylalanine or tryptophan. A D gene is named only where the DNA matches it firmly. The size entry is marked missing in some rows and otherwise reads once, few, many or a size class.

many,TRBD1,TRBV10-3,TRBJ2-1,TGTGCCATCAGTGAGTCGACCGCAGGGGGCTACAATGAGCAGTTCTTC,CAISESTAGGYNEQFF
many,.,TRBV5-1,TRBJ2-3,TGCGCCAGCAGTTCATCGGATCCGCCAGATACGCAGTATTTT,CASSSSDPPDTQYF
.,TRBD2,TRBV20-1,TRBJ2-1,TGCAGTGCTAGCCCGCCTCCCGAGCGGGGGGTCTATGAGCAGTTCTTC,CSASPPPERGVYEQFF
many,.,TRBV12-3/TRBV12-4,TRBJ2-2,TGTGCCAGCAGCTACAGGGACACCGGGGAGCTGTTTTTT,CASSYRDTGELFF
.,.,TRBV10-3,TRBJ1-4,TGTGCCATCAGAGCCGGAACAGGGAACAAGATTTCAACTAATGAAAAACTGTTTTTT,CAIRAGTGNKISTNEKLFF
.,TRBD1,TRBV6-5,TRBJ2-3,TGTGCCAGCAGAAGACAGGGGGTCTCCCCAACAGATACGCAGTATTTT,CASRRQGVSPTDTQYF
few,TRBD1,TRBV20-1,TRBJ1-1,TGCAGTGCTAGAGATAGGAGGACAGGGAGTAGGACTGAAGCTTTCTTT,CSARDRRTGSRTEAFF
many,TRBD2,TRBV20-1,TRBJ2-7,TGCAGTGCTAGGGGTGGACTAGCGTCCCACGAGCAGTACTTC,CSARGGLASHEQYF
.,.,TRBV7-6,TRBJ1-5,TGTGCCAGCAGCTTTAGACGTCCGGCGGAGCCCCAGCATTTT,CASSFRRPAEPQHF
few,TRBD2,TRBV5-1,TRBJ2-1,TGCGCCAGCAGCCAGGAAGCGGGGCGATACAATGAGCAGTTCTTC,CASSQEAGRYNEQFF
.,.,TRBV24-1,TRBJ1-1,TGTGCCACCAGTGATTTGGACCCTTGGAACACTGAAGCTTTCTTT,CATSDLDPWNTEAFF
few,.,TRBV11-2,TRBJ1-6,TGTGCCAGCAGCCGAGCTTGGGATTCACCCCTCCACTTT,CASSRAWDSPLHF
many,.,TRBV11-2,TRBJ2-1,TGTGCCAGCAGCTTCACTGCAACCAGCTCCTACAATGAGCAGTTCTTC,CASSFTATSSYNEQFF
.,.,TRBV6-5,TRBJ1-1,TGTGCCAGCAGTCGAACTAGGGAGGGTGAAGCTTTCTTT,CASSRTREGEAFF
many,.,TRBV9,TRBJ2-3,TGTGCCAGCAAAGCCACCCGGGACCACACAGATACGCAGTATTTT,CASKATRDHTDTQYF
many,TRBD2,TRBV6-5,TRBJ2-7,TGTGCCAGCAGCCGTACTAGCGGGGGGGCCTACGAGCAGTACTTC,CASSRTSGGAYEQYF
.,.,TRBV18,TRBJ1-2,TGTGCCAGCTCACCACCGACAGCGTTCAACTATGGCTACACCTTC,CASSPPTAFNYGYTF
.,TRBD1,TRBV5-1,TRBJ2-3,TGCGCCAGCACCGCCGGGACAGGGTCTGCGGATACGCAGTATTTT,CASTAGTGSADTQYF
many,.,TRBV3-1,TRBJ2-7,TGTGCCAGCAGCCCGACGAGCTCTACGACGCAGTACTTC,CASSPTSSTTQYF
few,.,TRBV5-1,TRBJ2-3,TGCGCCAGCAGCTTCATTCAGCCGAGCACAGATACGCAGTATTTT,CASSFIQPSTDTQYF
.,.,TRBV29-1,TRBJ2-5,TGCAGCGTTCCAGGACAAACGACAAACATCCAAGAGACCCAGTACTTC,CSVPGQTTNIQETQYF
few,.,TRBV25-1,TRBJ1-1,TGTGCCAGCAGTGAGACCACAGGACGATACACTGAAGCTTTCTTT,CASSETTGRYTEAFF
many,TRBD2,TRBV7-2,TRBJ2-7,TGTGCCAGCAGCTTCGCGGGGGGGCGGGAGCAGTACTTC,CASSFAGGREQYF
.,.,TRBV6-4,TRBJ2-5,TGTGCCAGCCCGGTGCCACCTCAGAGTCAAGAGACCCAGTACTTC,CASPVPPQSQETQYF
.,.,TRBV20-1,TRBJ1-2,TGCAGTGCCGCCCCGGGGCCTCAAAGGGGCTACACCTTC,CSAAPGPQRGYTF
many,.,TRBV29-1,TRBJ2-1,TGCAGCGTTGTCGAGATCGGCTCCTACAATGAGCAGTTCTTC,CSVVEIGSYNEQFF
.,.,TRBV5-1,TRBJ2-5,TGCGCCAGCAGCTTGGCGACAGGAGAAGAGACCCAGTACTTC,CASSLATGEETQYF
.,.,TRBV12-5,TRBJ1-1,TGTGCTAGTGCCCTTCCCCCCACCAGCACTGAAGCTTTCTTT,CASALPPTSTEAFF
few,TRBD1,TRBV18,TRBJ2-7,TGTGCCAGCTCACCGATGGACAGGGGCGAGCAGTACTTC,CASSPMDRGEQYF